Shown below are 21 T cell receptor beta chains from a single sample sequenced in a study of T cell changes during pregnancy in multiple sclerosis. Sequencing used immunoSEQ multiplex PCR; TCRdb keeps in-frame clones, though not all of them. The repertoire holds 35,000 to 45,000 clones, with approximately 91% as singletons. The specimen comprised CD8+ T cells from peripheral blood mononuclear cells, sampled in the first trimester of pregnancy. The receptors shown here come from a female donor with multiple sclerosis, enrolled in a pregnancy study.

The chain combines TRBV7-8 with TRBJ1-1; D not resolved. This CDR3 contains 15 residues. Germline CDR1 is SGHVS and CDR2 is FQNEAQ. The ends were cut back, 1 base at V and 1 base at J, with 10 bases in the middle. The CDR3 spells CASSLDAVWNTEAFF. The CDR3, as DNA: TGTGCCAGCAGCTTAGACGCAGTGTGGAACACTGAAGCTTTCTTT.

This chain uses TRBV6-5 with TRBJ1-1; D is uncertain. Looked up from germline, CDR1 is MNHEY and CDR2 is SVGAGI. V lost 0 bases and J 6 bases, leaving 14 bases between the germline ends. CDR3 length: 15 residues. As DNA, the CDR3 is TGTGCCAGCAGTTACTCGGCGGAGGGCGCCGCTGAAGCTTTCTTT. Protein: CASSYSAEGAAEAFF.

This chain joins TRBV4-3 and TRBJ1-2, with a tentative D call TRBD1 (5 bases). This CDR3 is built from 16 residues. Trimming pared 0 bases from V and 2 bases from J, leaving 13 bases between. Germline assignment: CDR1 LGHNA and CDR2 YSLEER. CDR3 DNA sequence: TGCGCCAGCAGCCAAGAGGCAGGGCCAACAAACTATGGCTACACCTTC. This translates into CASSQEAGPTNYGYTF.

This clone was seen a few times. The chain links TRBV6-4 to TRBJ2-5; 13 bases match TRBD2. The germline V gene has CDR1 MRHNA and CDR2 SNTAGT. The CDR3 covers 15 residues. Germline trimming cut 3 bases from V and 2 bases from J; bases unmatched to any gene: 0. The CDR3: CASSELAGGQETQYF. CDR3 DNA: TGTGCCAGCAGTGAACTAGCGGGGGGGCAAGAGACCCAGTACTTC.

The rearrangement joins TRBV7-2 to TRBJ1-2; D is undetermined. The CDR3 is 11 residues long. CDR1 is SGHTA and CDR2 is FQGNSA in the germline V gene. V was pared by 3 bases and J by 8 bases, with 7 bases between. The DNA for the CDR3 is TGTGCCAGCAGCTTCGGGGTGGGCTACACCTTC. Residues: CASSFGVGYTF.

V gene TRBV18 combines with J gene TRBJ1-5; 7 positions match TRBD1. This CDR3 spans 16 amino acids. The V segment lost 5 bases and the J segment 3 bases; nucleotides outside the gene matches: 10. The germline V gene has CDR1 KGHSH and CDR2 LQKENI. The CDR3, as DNA: TGTGCCAGCTCATCCGAAGACAGGGCGCTCAATCAGCCCCAGCATTTT. Protein sequence: CASSSEDRALNQPQHF.

CDR3 region: CASSQLYGEQYF. CDR3 sequence (DNA): TGTGCCAGCTCCCAACTTTATGGCGAGCAGTACTTC. The V and J genes are TRBV7-3 and TRBJ2-7; D not certain. Per germline, CDR1 SGHTA and CDR2 FQGTGA. The CDR3 consists of 12 residues. The V end was cut by 8 bases, the J end by 6 bases, with 14 bases between.

On this clone itself: At one of its ends the junction is not consistent with the germline gene, which may arise from a read error. J is TRBJ2-7 and V is TRBV6-1; D might be TRBD1 (5 bases). Germline V gives CDR1 MNHNS, CDR2 SASEGT. There are 16 residues in the CDR3. The CDR3 region has the DNA TGTGCCATCAGTGAGTCGTCCCGGACAACTCCCTACGAGCAGTACTTC. Residues: CAISESSRTTPYEQYF.

The sample holds one count of this clone. This chain links TRBV5-4 with TRBJ1-2, with 7 bases fitting TRBD1. Germline CDR1 and CDR2: SGHNT and YYREEE (reference sequence). This CDR3 has 13 amino acids. V was pared by 7 bases and J by 2 bases, with 5 bases of the junction left unmatched. CDR3 sequence reads: CASQLQGNYGYTF. CDR3 DNA: TGTGCCAGCCAACTACAGGGGAACTATGGCTACACCTTC. The full variable domain, completed using reference TRBV5-4 and TRBJ1-2, is ETGVTQSPTHLIKTRGQQVTLRCSSQSGHNTVSWYQQALGQGPQFIFQYYREEENGRGNFPPRFSGLQFPNYSSELNVNALELDDSALYLCASQLQGNYGYTFGSGTRLTVV.

The gene calls are TRBV6-4 and TRBJ1-5; D unresolved. The CDR3 has 13 amino acids. V lost 2 bases and J lost 7, with 9 bases in between. Looked up from germline, CDR1 is MRHNA and CDR2 is SNTAGT. CDR3 in DNA: TGTGCCAGCAGTGACGGGCTACAGCAGCCCCAGCATTTT. The encoded protein is CASSDGLQQPQHF.

The chain combines TRBV27 with TRBJ2-1; possible D gene TRBD2, 5 bases. CDR3 length: 13 amino acids. The V gene's germline CDR1 is MNHEY and CDR2 SMNVEV (reference sequence). V was trimmed by 8 bases and J by 7 bases, leaving 15 bases between them. CDR3 protein: CASAFSAVNEQFF. The CDR3 coding sequence is TGTGCCAGCGCCTTCTCAGCGGTGAATGAGCAGTTCTTC.

The chain has TRBV18 and TRBJ2-1; 7 positions agree with TRBD1. Germline-derived CDR1 and CDR2 are KGHSH and LQKENI. J was trimmed by 5 bases and V by 3 bases; bases with no gene match: 7. The CDR3 totals 15 residues. The CDR3 region has the DNA TGTGCCAGCTCACCGCCTGGGACAGAGGACAATGAGCAGTTCTTC. Amino acid sequence: CASSPPGTEDNEQFF.

The chain is built from TRBV21-1 and TRBJ1-1; TRBD1, as called in the table, went unchecked against the DNA. TRBV21-1 is described as a pseudogene. The CDR3 runs to 19 residues. CDR3 sequence: CASSKVLGQGVVQGLEAFF. For the CDR3, the DNA is TGTGCCAGCAGCAAAGTACTGGGACAGGGTGTTGTCCAAGGTCTTGAAGCTTTCTTT.

A few counts support this clone. The V and J genes are TRBV6-1 and TRBJ2-1; TRBD1 aligns across 7 bases. Germline V CDR1 and CDR2: MNHNS, SASEGT. This CDR3 comprises 15 residues. V lost 1 base to trimming and J lost 3 bases; unmatched junction nucleotides: 3. CDR3 DNA: TGTGCCAGCAGTGAAGAAGCAGGGGGCTACAATGAGCAGTTCTTC. Protein sequence: CASSEEAGGYNEQFF.

The CDR3 sequence: CASSLRENPSNTEAFF. CDR3 DNA: TGTGCCAGCAGCTTACGGGAGAATCCCTCGAACACTGAAGCTTTCTTT. The gene calls are TRBV7-9 and TRBJ1-1; no clear D gene. Trimming removed 2 bases from V and 1 base from J, with 14 bases in between. CDR3 length: 16 residues. CDR1 is SEHNR and CDR2 is FQNEAQ in the germline V gene (reference sequence).

This chain uses TRBV7-6 with TRBJ2-2; D is unclear. V gave up 7 bases and J gave up 6 bases, with 12 bases separating them. The CDR3 is 13 amino acids. The germline gives CDR1 SGHVS, CDR2 FNYEAQ. This CDR3 reads CASMWISAGELFF. CDR3 in DNA: TGTGCCAGCATGTGGATAAGCGCCGGGGAGCTGTTTTTT.

This clone was counted once. The chain uses TRBV11-1 and TRBJ2-5, with D maybe TRBD1 (6 bases). This CDR3 comprises 18 residues. Germline assignment: CDR1 SGHAT and CDR2 FQDESV (reference sequence). The V gene lost 1 base and the J gene lost 3 bases, with 21 bases spanning the gap. This CDR3 reads CASSLGRGTPAPKETQYF. Written as DNA, the CDR3 is TGTGCCAGCAGCTTAGGAAGGGGGACACCCGCACCAAAAGAGACCCAGTACTTC.

The chain is built from TRBV2 and TRBJ1-2; D may be TRBD1 (5 bases). The CDR3 has 13 residues. V lost 5 bases, J lost 0 bases, and 7 bases lay in between. Germline CDR1 is SNHLY and CDR2 is FYNNEI. CDR3 DNA sequence: TGTGCCAGCAGTAAGACAGCTAACTATGGCTACACCTTC. Residues: CASSKTANYGYTF.

The rearrangement joins TRBV5-6 to TRBJ2-5; 15 bases agree with TRBD2. V shed 4 bases, J shed 4 bases, and the junction held 5 bases outside the gene matches. CDR3 length: 16 residues. From germline, CDR1 is SGHDT and CDR2 YYEEEE. The CDR3 is CASSTGLAGGRETQYF. In DNA form, the CDR3 reads TGTGCCAGCAGCACGGGACTAGCGGGGGGAAGAGAGACCCAGTACTTC.

The V gene is TRBV9, the J gene TRBJ2-5; D unclear. Trimming left V 1 base short and J 5 bases short, with 18 bases between. CDR1 is SGDLS and CDR2 is YYNGEE in the germline V gene. This CDR3 region has 16 residues. The CDR3 here is CASSVSQSGRLETQYF. The CDR3 nucleotides are TGTGCCAGCAGCGTATCCCAGAGTGGTAGACTTGAGACCCAGTACTTC.

V and J are TRBV4-1 and TRBJ1-1; no definite D call. The germline V and J ends were trimmed by 1 base and 3 bases, with 9 bases remaining between them. The germline V gene encodes CDR1 MGHRA and CDR2 YSYEKL. This CDR3 is built from 14 residues. The CDR3 DNA follows: TGCGCCAGCAGCCAAGGAGGCGGGGACACTGAAGCTTTCTTT. Translation: CASSQGGGDTEAFF.